This T cell receptor (beta chain) was observed in a study of T cells in Graves' hyperthyroidism and ophthalmopathy. The V end was cut by 2 bases, the J end by 3 bases, with 23 bases between. The CDR3 loop spans 18 amino acids. Per germline, CDR1 MDHEN and CDR2 SYDVKM. TCR beta CDR3 region amplification was performed from RNA transcripts. Initially, a first-round RT-PCR of the TCR CDR3 employed the HTBI primer set. TCRdb used MiXCR to reprocess the multiplex PCR reads, holding one entry per CDR3 protein. The sample includes some 300,000 distinct CDR3 sequences, roughly 20% of them seen just once. Broader study findings: Most expanded thyroid clonotypes above 0.001 also appeared in blood.

Ten or more counts support this clonotype. Its antigen is undetermined. The sequenced sample was blood. This chain links TRBV28 with TRBJ2-7, with D possibly called TRBD1 or TRBD2 (7 bases each). The TCR comes from a man aged 50-59 years with Graves' ophthalmopathy. The CDR3 nucleotides are TGTGCCAGCAGTTTAGTCCAGGGGGGGACGGGAGCAAACTACGAGCAGTACTTC. Its translation is CASSLVQGGTGANYEQYF.